These T cell receptor beta chains were read from a single sample in a study of vaccination effects on CD4 cells after COVID-19. Only in-frame clones appear in the TCRdb table, and some are missing; sequencing was by immunoSEQ multiplex PCR. The sample holds approximately 74,000 clones, around 74% seen once. These receptors have no known antigen. Sequences were derived from CD4+ T cells from PBMCs cultured with HCoV-NL63 spike peptides, sampled before COVID-19 vaccination. These receptors were taken from a human donor who received a COVID-19 vaccine. The conserved cysteine and the conserved F or W are not part of the CDR3 here. D genes are given only for firm matches. Clone size, where shown, is once, few, many, or a class for clones that have expanded.

d_call,j_call,v_call,clone_size,cdr3_aa
NA,TRBJ1-4,TRBV7-9,NA,ASSRDGNEKLF
TRBD2,TRBJ2-5,TRBV7-2,NA,ASSLASPSGGWGETQY
TRBD1,TRBJ2-2,TRBV5-1,NA,ASSGQATNTGELF
NA,TRBJ2-2,TRBV27,NA,ASSLSWITGELF
NA,TRBJ1-2,TRBV5-1,NA,ASSGDNYRGYT
NA,TRBJ2-2,TRBV6-4,NA,ASSHPNTGELF
NA,TRBJ2-3,TRBV7-2,NA,ASSFLGRGTSTDTQY
NA,TRBJ1-5,TRBV12-3/TRBV12-4,NA,ASSPNKNQPQH
TRBD1,TRBJ1-2,TRBV2,NA,ASREVTGGAYGYT
NA,TRBJ2-4,TRBV3-1/TRBV3-2,NA,ASSQDLGALAKNIQY
TRBD1,TRBJ2-2,TRBV7-3,NA,ASSWAGGPTGELF
TRBD1,TRBJ1-1,TRBV5-1,NA,ASSRRDRNMNTEAF
TRBD1,TRBJ1-2,TRBV6-5,few,ASSYSNRGRDGYT
NA,TRBJ1-2,TRBV19,NA,ASSIDLGRVRYGYT
TRBD1,TRBJ1-3,TRBV6-5,NA,ASSRRQGTGNTIY
TRBD1,TRBJ1-2,TRBV5-4,few,ASSLTGQGNYGYT
TRBD1,TRBJ1-5,TRBV6-6,few,ASSGQGSNQPQH
TRBD1,TRBJ1-1,TRBV18,NA,ASSLDRGNTEAF
NA,TRBJ2-2,TRBV5-6,NA,ASSGAGETGELF
NA,TRBJ1-4,TRBV6-5,NA,ASRGRINEKLF
TRBD2,TRBJ2-3,TRBV3-1/TRBV3-2,NA,ASLPIAGGPQY
NA,TRBJ1-1,TRBV7-2,once,ASSFEVANTEAF
NA,TRBJ1-5,TRBV19,once,ASSSSGPGRGNQPQH
TRBD1,TRBJ1-6,TRBV3-1/TRBV3-2,once,ASSAHQGADSPLH
NA,TRBJ2-2,TRBV6-4,NA,ASSNLNRQYTGELF
TRBD2,TRBJ2-2,TRBV11-2,once,ASSFLLAGEADTGELF
TRBD2,TRBJ2-5,TRBV4-3,few,ASSQDSRTSGETQY